What follows is one T cell receptor beta chain and its context. This specimen belongs to a study of blood T cell repertoires in COVID-19. Study-level information: Acute and convalescent COVID-19 samples came from the United States, Italy and Spain. Sample material is recorded as cDNA or gDNA derived from T cells, B-cell-depleted T cells, or PBMCs.

As processed by the authors: Reference gene primers were amplified, and this amplification served to estimate nucleated cell counts. Sequencing was performed with immunoSEQ multiplex PCR; in TCRdb, only in-frame clones are kept and a portion is missing. V, J and clone size are taken as reported in that table, and D and trimming were inferred from the DNA itself. The data show about 200,000 clones, more than 70% seen once. This CDR3 has 16 residues. Germline CDR1 LGHDT, CDR2 YNNKEL (reference sequence). Unmatched junction bases numbered 8, after V lost 4 bases and J lost 1 base. Sequenced: peripheral blood. The chain joins TRBV3-1 (or the pseudogene TRBV3-2) to TRBJ2-3, with 7 bases that match TRBD2. The clonotype originates from a young man with active or convalescent COVID-19. CDR3 amino acids: CASSRSAGLGTDTQYF. The CDR3, as DNA: TGTGCCAGCAGCCGCTCAGCGGGACTCGGCACAGATACGCAGTATTTT.